The present entry profiles one T cell receptor beta chain with its context. TCRdb analysed the 5' RACE reads with MiXCR anew, one entry per CDR3 protein. The sample contains around 1.7 million distinct CDR3 sequences, roughly 35% of which appear only once. The data were taken from a study of identical twins. The clonotype was recovered from a newborn girl in good health. Sequenced material: cord blood.

The CDR3 region has the DNA TGTGCCAGCAGCTTAGCGACCGGGACAGCTCAAGAGACCCAGTACTTC. Translating gives CASSLATGTAQETQYF. The chain uses TRBV7-2 and TRBJ2-5; TRBD1 aligns across 7 bases. The ends lost 0 bases at V and 2 bases at J; junction bases unmatched: 6. The length of the CDR3 is 16 residues. Germline loops: CDR1 SGHTA, CDR2 FQGNSA.